Below are 5 T cell receptor beta chains sequenced from a single sample in a study of siplizumab effects on memory and regulatory T cells. Clones were sequenced by immunoSEQ multiplex PCR, and TCRdb holds only the in-frame ones, with some missing. In the table there are about 97,000 clones, around 90% of which are singletons. Sequenced: CD4+ T cells sorted from blood. Every receptor here comes from a human donor in good health.

The gene calls are TRBV9 and TRBJ2-1; TRBD2 matches 9 bases. With 0 bases clipped from V and 8 bases from J, the junction kept 9 bases outside the gene matches. Germline loops: CDR1 SGDLS, CDR2 YYNGEE. The CDR3 spans 16 residues. The CDR3 DNA reads TGTGCCAGCAGCGTAGCAGGGCTAGCGGGAAGTGATGAGCAGTTCTTC. Translation: CASSVAGLAGSDEQFF.

The chain is built from TRBV19 and TRBJ1-5; 7 nucleotides align to TRBD1. CDR3 length: 16 amino acids. V trimming: 9 bases; J trimming: 5 bases; junction bases outside the gene matches: 16. Germline loops: CDR1 LNHDA, CDR2 SQIVND (reference sequence). CDR3 amino acids: CASQGQTFLDYQPQHF. The DNA for the CDR3 is TGTGCCAGCCAGGGACAGACATTCCTAGACTATCAGCCCCAGCATTTT.

V and J are TRBV5-6 and TRBJ1-3; D is unresolved. CDR3 length: 14 residues. Germline lookup yields CDR1 SGHDT and CDR2 YYEEEE. V lost 4 bases and J lost 8, with 16 bases in between. The CDR3 loop reads CASSLWSIRYTIYF. As DNA, the CDR3 is TGTGCCAGCAGCCTCTGGAGTATCAGATACACCATATATTTT.

This CDR3 reads CASSLKTSGRLVEQFF. In DNA form, the CDR3 reads TGTGCCAGCAGCCTTAAGACTAGCGGGAGATTGGTTGAGCAGTTCTTC. The gene calls are TRBV7-8 and TRBJ2-1, with 12 bases identical to TRBD2. The germline gives CDR1 SGHVS, CDR2 FQNEAQ. The CDR3 totals 16 residues. V lost 5 bases to trimming and J lost 9 bases; unmatched junction nucleotides: 11.

There are a few counts of this clone. V usage is TRBV7-9 and J usage is TRBJ2-2, with TRBD2 matching 7 bases. This CDR3 spans 13 amino acids. Germline CDR1 SEHNR, CDR2 FQNEAQ (reference sequence). V was clipped by 6 bases and J by 3 bases; unmatched bases: 1. The CDR3, as DNA: TGTGCCAGCAGGACTAGCTACACCGGGGAGCTGTTTTTT. Residues: CASRTSYTGELFF.